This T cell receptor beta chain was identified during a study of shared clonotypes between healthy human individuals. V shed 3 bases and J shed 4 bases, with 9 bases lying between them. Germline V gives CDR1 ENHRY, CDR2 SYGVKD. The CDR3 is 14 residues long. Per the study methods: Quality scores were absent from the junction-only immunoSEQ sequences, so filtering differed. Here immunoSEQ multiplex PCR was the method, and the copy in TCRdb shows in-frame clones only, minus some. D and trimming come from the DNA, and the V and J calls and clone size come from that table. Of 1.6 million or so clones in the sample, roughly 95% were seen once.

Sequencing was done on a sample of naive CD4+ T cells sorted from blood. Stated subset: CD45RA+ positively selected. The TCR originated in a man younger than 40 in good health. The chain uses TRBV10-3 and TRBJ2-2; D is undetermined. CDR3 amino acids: CAISDFKVTGELFF. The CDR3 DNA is TGTGCCATCAGTGACTTTAAGGTCACCGGGGAGCTGTTTTTT.